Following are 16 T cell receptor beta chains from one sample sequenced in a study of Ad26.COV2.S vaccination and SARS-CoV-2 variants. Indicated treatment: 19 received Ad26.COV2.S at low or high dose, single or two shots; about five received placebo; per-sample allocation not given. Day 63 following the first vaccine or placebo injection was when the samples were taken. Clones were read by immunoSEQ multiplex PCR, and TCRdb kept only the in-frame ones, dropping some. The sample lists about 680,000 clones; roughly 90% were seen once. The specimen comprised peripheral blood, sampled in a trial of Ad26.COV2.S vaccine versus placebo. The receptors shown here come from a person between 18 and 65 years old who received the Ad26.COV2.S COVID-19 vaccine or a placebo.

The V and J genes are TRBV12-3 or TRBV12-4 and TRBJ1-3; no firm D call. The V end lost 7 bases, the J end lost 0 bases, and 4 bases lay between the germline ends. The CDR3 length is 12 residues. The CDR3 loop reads CASTLSGNTIYF. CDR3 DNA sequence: TGTGCCAGCACGCTCTCTGGAAACACCATATATTTT.

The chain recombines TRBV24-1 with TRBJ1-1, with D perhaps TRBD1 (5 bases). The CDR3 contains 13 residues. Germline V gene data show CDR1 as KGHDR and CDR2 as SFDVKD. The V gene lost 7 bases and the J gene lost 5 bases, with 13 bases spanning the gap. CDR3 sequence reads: CATRKGAGTEAFF. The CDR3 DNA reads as TGTGCCACCAGGAAAGGAGCAGGGACTGAAGCTTTCTTT.

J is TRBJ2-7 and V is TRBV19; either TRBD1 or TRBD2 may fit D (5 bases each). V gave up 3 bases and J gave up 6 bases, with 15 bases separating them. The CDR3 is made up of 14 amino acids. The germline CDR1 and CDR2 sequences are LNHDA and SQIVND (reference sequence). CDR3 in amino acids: CASSIQGAIGEQYF. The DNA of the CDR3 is TGTGCCAGTAGTATCCAGGGAGCGATCGGCGAGCAGTACTTC.

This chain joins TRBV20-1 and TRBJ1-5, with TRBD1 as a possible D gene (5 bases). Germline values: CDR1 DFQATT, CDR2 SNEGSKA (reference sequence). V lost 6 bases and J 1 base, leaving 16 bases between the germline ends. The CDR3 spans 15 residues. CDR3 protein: CSASTGVRSNQPQHF. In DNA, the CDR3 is TGCAGTGCCAGTACAGGTGTGCGGAGCAATCAGCCCCAGCATTTT.

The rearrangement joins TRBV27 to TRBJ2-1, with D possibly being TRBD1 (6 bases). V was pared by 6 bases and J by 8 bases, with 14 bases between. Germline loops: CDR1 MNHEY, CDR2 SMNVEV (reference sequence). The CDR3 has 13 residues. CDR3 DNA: TGTGCCAGCAGCGACGGACAGATTGATGAGCAGTTCTTC. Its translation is CASSDGQIDEQFF.

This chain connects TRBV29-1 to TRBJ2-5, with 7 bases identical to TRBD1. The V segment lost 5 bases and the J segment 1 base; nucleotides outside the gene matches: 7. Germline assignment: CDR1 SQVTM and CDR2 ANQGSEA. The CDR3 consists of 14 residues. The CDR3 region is CSVFLRDSQETQYF. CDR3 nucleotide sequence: TGCAGCGTTTTTCTGAGGGACAGCCAAGAGACCCAGTACTTC.

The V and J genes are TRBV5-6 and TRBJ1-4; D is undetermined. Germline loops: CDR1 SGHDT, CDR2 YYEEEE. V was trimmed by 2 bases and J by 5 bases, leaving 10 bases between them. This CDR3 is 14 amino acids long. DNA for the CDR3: TGTGCCAGCAGCTTCCCCGGCAGGAATGAAAAACTGTTTTTT. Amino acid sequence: CASSFPGRNEKLFF.

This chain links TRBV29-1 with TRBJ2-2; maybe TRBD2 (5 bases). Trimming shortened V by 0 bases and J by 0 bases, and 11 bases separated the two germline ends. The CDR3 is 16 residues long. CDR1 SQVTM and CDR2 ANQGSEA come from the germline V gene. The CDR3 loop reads CSVEEVGRANTGELFF. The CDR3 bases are TGCAGCGTTGAAGAAGTAGGGAGAGCGAACACCGGGGAGCTGTTTTTT.

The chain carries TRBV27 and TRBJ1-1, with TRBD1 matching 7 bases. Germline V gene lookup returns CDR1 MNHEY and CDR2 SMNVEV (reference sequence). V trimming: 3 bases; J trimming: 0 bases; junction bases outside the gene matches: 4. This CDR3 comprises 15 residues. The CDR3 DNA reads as TGTGCCAGCAGTTTCTGGGGGACAGTGAACACTGAAGCTTTCTTT. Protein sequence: CASSFWGTVNTEAFF.

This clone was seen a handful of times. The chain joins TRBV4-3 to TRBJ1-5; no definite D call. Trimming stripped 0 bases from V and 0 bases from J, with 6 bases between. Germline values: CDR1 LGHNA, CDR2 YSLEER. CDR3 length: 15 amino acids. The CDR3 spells CASSQDSYSNQPQHF. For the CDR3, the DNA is TGCGCCAGCAGCCAAGACAGTTATAGCAATCAGCCCCAGCATTTT.

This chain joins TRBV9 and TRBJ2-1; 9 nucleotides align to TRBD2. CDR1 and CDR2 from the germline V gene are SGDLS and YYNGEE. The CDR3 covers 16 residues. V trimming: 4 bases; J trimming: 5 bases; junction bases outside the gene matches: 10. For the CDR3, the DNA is TGTGCCAGCAGCTCGAGAGGGCTAGCGGGGAACAATGAGCAGTTCTTC. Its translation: CASSSRGLAGNNEQFF.

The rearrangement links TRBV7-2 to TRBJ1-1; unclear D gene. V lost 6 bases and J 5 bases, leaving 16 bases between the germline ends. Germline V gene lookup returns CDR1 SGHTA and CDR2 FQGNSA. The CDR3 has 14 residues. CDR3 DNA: TGTGCCAGCAGTTTTCAACCACGTGGAACTGAAGCTTTCTTT. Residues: CASSFQPRGTEAFF.

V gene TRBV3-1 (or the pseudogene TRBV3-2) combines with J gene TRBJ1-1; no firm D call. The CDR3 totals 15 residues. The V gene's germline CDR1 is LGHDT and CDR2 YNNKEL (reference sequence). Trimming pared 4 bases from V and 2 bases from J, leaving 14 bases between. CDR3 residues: CASSLRPAGNTEAFF. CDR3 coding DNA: TGTGCCAGCAGCCTGCGCCCGGCAGGTAACACTGAAGCTTTCTTT.

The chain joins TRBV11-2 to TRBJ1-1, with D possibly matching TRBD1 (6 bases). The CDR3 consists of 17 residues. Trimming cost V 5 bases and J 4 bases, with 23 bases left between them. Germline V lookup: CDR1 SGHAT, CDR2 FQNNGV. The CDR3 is CASSPRMRDMRGTEAFF. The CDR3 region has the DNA TGTGCCAGCAGCCCACGGATGAGGGACATGAGAGGCACTGAAGCTTTCTTT.

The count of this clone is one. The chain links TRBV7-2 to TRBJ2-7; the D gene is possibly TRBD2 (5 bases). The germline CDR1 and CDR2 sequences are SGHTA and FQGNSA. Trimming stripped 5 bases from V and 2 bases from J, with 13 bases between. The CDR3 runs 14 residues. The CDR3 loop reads CASSMSGTAYEQYF. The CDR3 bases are TGTGCCAGCAGCATGAGCGGAACCGCCTACGAGCAGTACTTC. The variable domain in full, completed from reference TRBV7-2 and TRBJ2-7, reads GAGVSQSPSNKVTEKGKDVELRCDPISGHTALYWYRQSLGQGLEFLIYFQGNSAPDKSGLPSDRFSAERTGGSVSTLTIQRTQQEDSAVYLCASSMSGTAYEQYFGPGTRLTVT.

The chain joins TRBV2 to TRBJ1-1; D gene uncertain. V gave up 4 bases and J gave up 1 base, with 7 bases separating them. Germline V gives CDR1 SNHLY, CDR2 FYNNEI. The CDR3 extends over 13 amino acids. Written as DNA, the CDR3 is TGTGCCAGCAGTGCCAGACGGAACACTGAAGCTTTCTTT. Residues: CASSARRNTEAFF.